Below, one T cell receptor (beta chain) is given with its context. Its matching antigen is unknown. Genomic DNA provided the template from which TCR beta VDJ and CDR3 profiles were obtained. TCRdb redid the calling of the reads with MiXCR, one entry per CDR3 protein. The sample carries 75,000 to 100,000 distinct CDR3 sequences, about 66% recorded once. Germline V gives CDR1 MGHDK, CDR2 SYGVNS. CDR3 length: 14 amino acids. V dropped 1 base and J dropped 4; count of bases not matched to a gene: 1. Sequencing was done on patients that had shown CD8+CD57+ cell expansion by flow cytometry. Each patient carried a diagnosis of severe acquired aplastic anemia. These data come from a study of CD8+CD57+ T cells in acquired aplastic anemia. Study at large: CD4+ and CD8+ cells, once sorted, gave DNA averaging roughly 3.2 ug. Study-wide points: A set of about 28 CD8+ CDR3 sequences was shared between patients and controls, and these sequences appeared highly expressed in patients.

This sequence joins TRBV25-1 and TRBJ1-2, with 9 bases lining up with TRBD1. The TCR sequence derives from a human donor with aplastic anemia. Sequences were obtained from sorted CD4+, CD8+, or CD8+CD57+ T cells (not recorded which) from PBMCs. The DNA for the CDR3 is TGTGCCAGCAGTGAATTGGGACAGGGCTATGGCTACACCTTC. This codes for CASSELGQGYGYTF.